These 17 T cell receptor beta chains share one sample of origin, sequenced in a study of blood T cell repertoires in COVID-19 (dated by TCRdb to the early 2020s). Library creation used the immunoSEQ multiplex PCR assay. TCRdb obtained this table from immuneACCESS and retained in-frame rearrangements with V and J assigned. These tables miss some clones; where compared with another copy, unresolved V genes account for less than half of the shortfall, and the remainder is unexplained. This sample gives a few hundred thousand clones in total; 83% of them show up just once. Of the sample, under 5.5% falls within the top ten clones. Sequencing was done on a sample of peripheral blood. The receptors were gathered from a man in his fifties or sixties who had recovered from COVID-19.

The chain carries TRBV6-5 and TRBJ2-4; 9 bases map to TRBD1. Germline V gene data show CDR1 as MNHEY and CDR2 as SVGAGI. The CDR3 is made up of 13 amino acids. With V trimmed by 6 bases and J by 6 bases, 3 bases remained unmatched. CDR3 sequence: CASRGTGINIQYF. The CDR3 DNA sequence: TGTGCCAGCAGGGGGACAGGGATAAACATTCAGTACTTC.

The CDR3 DNA follows: TGCAGTGCTAGTTATTTGGGGGGGGCCCATTCGGGAGATACGCAGTATTTT. Translation gives CSASYLGGAHSGDTQYF. The chain employs TRBV20-1 and TRBJ2-3, with TRBD2 as a possible D gene (7 bases). CDR1 and CDR2 (germline): DFQATT, SNEGSKA (reference sequence). V lost 3 bases to trimming and J lost 5 bases, with 24 bases between them. The length of the CDR3 is 17 residues.

The sample holds one count of this clone. The CDR3 DNA reads TGTGCCAGCAGCCATCGCGGGGGGGTGTTGACAGATACGCAGTATTTT. Its protein product is CASSHRGGVLTDTQYF. The gene calls are TRBV3-1 (or the pseudogene TRBV3-2) and TRBJ2-3, with 9 bases lining up with TRBD2. J lost 3 bases, V lost 3 bases, and 7 bases had no gene match. Germline V lookup: CDR1 LGHDT, CDR2 YNNKEL (reference sequence). This CDR3 has 16 residues.

The chain links TRBV7-2 to TRBJ1-5, with D possibly being TRBD1 (5 bases). Per the germline V gene, CDR1 is SGHTA and CDR2 is FQGNSA. The CDR3 is 14 amino acids. V shed 3 bases and J shed 2 bases, with 8 bases lying between them. The CDR3 nucleotides read TGTGCCAGCAGCTTCTCGGGGGGCAATCAGCCCCAGCATTTT. Protein: CASSFSGGNQPQHF. Based on the CDR3 plus reference TRBV7-2 and TRBJ1-5, the full variable domain is GAGVSQSPSNKVTEKGKDVELRCDPISGHTALYWYRQSLGQGLEFLIYFQGNSAPDKSGLPSDRFSAERTGGSVSTLTIQRTQQEDSAVYLCASSFSGGNQPQHFGDGTRLSIL.

The chain links TRBV9 to TRBJ2-1; the match to TRBD2 covers 11 bases. The ends lost 3 bases at V and 5 bases at J; junction bases unmatched: 4. Germline CDR1 reads SGDLS; CDR2 reads YYNGEE. CDR3 length: 15 residues. The CDR3 protein is CASSARLAGHNEQFF. DNA for the CDR3: TGTGCCAGCAGCGCTCGACTAGCGGGGCACAATGAGCAGTTCTTC.

This clone was detected a few times. V gene TRBV2 combines with J gene TRBJ2-7; D is possibly TRBD1 (5 bases). Germline V gene data show CDR1 as SNHLY and CDR2 as FYNNEI. The CDR3 is 13 amino acids. Trimming removed 3 bases from V and 7 bases from J, with 13 bases in between. This CDR3 is CASSDVGVGEQYF. Written as DNA, the CDR3 is TGTGCCAGCAGTGATGTAGGGGTGGGGGAGCAGTACTTC.

The V call is TRBV27, the J call TRBJ2-5; D possibly corresponds to TRBD2 (6 bases). Trimming shortened V by 7 bases and J by 1 base, and 16 bases separated the two germline ends. The germline gives CDR1 MNHEY, CDR2 SMNVEV (reference sequence). There are 15 residues in the CDR3. This CDR3 reads CASTLVWGGQETQYF. The CDR3 coding sequence is TGTGCCAGCACCTTGGTTTGGGGAGGCCAAGAGACCCAGTACTTC.

This clone occurred a few times. This chain joins TRBV12-5 and TRBJ1-2; D is unclear. The CDR3 is made up of 13 amino acids. Per germline, CDR1 LGHNT and CDR2 FRNRAP. Trimming removed 4 bases at V and 5 bases at J, with 11 bases between. CDR3 sequence reads: CASGWTGLYGYTF. DNA of the CDR3: TGTGCTAGTGGTTGGACGGGGTTATATGGCTACACCTTC.

This sequence joins TRBV5-1 and TRBJ2-7; 14 bases are a match to TRBD2. Germline assignment: CDR1 SGHRS and CDR2 YFSETQ. This CDR3 has 16 amino acids. Losses at the gene ends were 4 bases for V and 4 bases for J; bases not matched to a gene: 7. Here the CDR3 DNA reads TGCGCCAGCAGCCTAACCGGGACTAGCGGGAGATACGAGCAGTACTTC. It codes for CASSLTGTSGRYEQYF.

The chain has TRBV5-1 and TRBJ1-3; D may be TRBD1 (6 bases). The CDR3 is made up of 15 amino acids. Germline loops: CDR1 SGHRS, CDR2 YFSETQ. Trimming took 3 bases from V and 2 from J, leaving 12 bases between them. CDR3 sequence: CASSYGTNTGNTIYF. DNA of the CDR3: TGCGCCAGCAGCTACGGGACAAACACTGGAAACACCATATATTTT.

Points on this clone: This same CDR3 is encoded by further DNA sequences in the sample. The V call is TRBV3-1 (or the pseudogene TRBV3-2), the J call TRBJ1-1; perhaps TRBD1 as D (5 bases). This CDR3 region has 14 residues. The germline V gene has CDR1 LGHDT and CDR2 YNNKEL (reference sequence). Trimming removed 6 bases from V and 0 bases from J, with 11 bases in between. DNA of the CDR3: TGTGCCAGCAGTCTAACAGGAGTGAACACTGAAGCTTTCTTT. Protein product: CASSLTGVNTEAFF.

The J gene is TRBJ1-1, the V gene TRBV6-2 or TRBV6-3, with TRBD1 matching 10 bases. CDR3 length: 16 amino acids. Germline V lookup: CDR1 MNHEY, CDR2 SVGEGT. V trimming: 5 bases; J trimming: 4 bases; junction bases outside the gene matches: 10. DNA for the CDR3: TGTGCCAGCAGTACCCGGACAGGGGGAATAGGCACTGAAGCTTTCTTT. It codes for CASSTRTGGIGTEAFF.

The rearrangement joins TRBV7-3 to TRBJ1-1, with TRBD1 as a possible D gene (6 bases). Germline lookup yields CDR1 SGHTA and CDR2 FQGTGA. The CDR3 spans 15 residues. The V gene lost 5 bases and the J gene lost 5 bases, with 18 bases spanning the gap. The CDR3 loop reads CASSPRAGGETEAFF. CDR3 sequence (DNA): TGTGCCAGCAGCCCCCGAGCGGGGGGCGAAACTGAAGCTTTCTTT.

DNA for the CDR3: TGTGCCAGCTCACCTCTGGACAGCTATAATTCACCCCTCCACTTT. Its protein product is CASSPLDSYNSPLHF. The chain is built from TRBV18 and TRBJ1-6, with D possibly matching TRBD1 (6 bases). Germline V gene lookup returns CDR1 KGHSH and CDR2 LQKENI. The germline V and J ends were trimmed by 3 bases and 3 bases, with 9 bases remaining between them. The CDR3 consists of 15 residues.

The rearrangement links TRBV3-1 (or the pseudogene TRBV3-2) to TRBJ2-5; 7 bases are a match to TRBD1. CDR3 length: 17 amino acids. Germline V gene sequence: CDR1 LGHDT, CDR2 YNNKEL (reference sequence). V lost 2 bases to trimming and J lost 5 bases; unmatched junction nucleotides: 14. The CDR3 sequence: CASSQPPGRGSWETQYF. As DNA, the CDR3 is TGTGCCAGCAGCCAACCCCCGGGCAGGGGGTCTTGGGAGACCCAGTACTTC.

This sequence joins TRBV12-5 and TRBJ2-6, with no clear D. V was cut by 1 base and J by 4 bases, with 8 bases left in between. Germline V gene sequence: CDR1 LGHNT, CDR2 FRNRAP. The CDR3 has 15 residues. The CDR3 DNA is TGTGCTAGTGGTTTGGCAGGTTCAGGGGCCAACGTCCTGACTTTC. Encoded protein: CASGLAGSGANVLTF.

This clone appeared a few times. The chain recombines TRBV6-4 with TRBJ1-2; TRBD1 aligns across 7 bases. The germline V gene encodes CDR1 MRHNA and CDR2 SNTAGT. The CDR3 is 14 amino acids. With V trimmed by 2 bases and J by 8 bases, 8 bases remained unmatched. DNA of the CDR3: TGTGCCAGCAGTGACGGTCGGACAGGCCAGGGCTACACCTTC. This encodes CASSDGRTGQGYTF.